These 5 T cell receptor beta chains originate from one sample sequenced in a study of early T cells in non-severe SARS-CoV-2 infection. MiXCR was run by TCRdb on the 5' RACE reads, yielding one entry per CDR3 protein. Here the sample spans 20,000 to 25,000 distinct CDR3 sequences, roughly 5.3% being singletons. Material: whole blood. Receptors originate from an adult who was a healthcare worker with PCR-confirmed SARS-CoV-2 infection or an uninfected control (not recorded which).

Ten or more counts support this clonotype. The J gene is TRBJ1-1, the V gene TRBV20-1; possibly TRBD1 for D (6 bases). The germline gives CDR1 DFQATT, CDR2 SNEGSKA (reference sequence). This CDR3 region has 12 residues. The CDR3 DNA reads TGCTACACCCCACAGGGGAACACTGAAGCTTTCTTT. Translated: CYTPQGNTEAFF.

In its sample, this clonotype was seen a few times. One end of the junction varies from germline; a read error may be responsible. The CDR3 loop is CASSLELGRLETQYF. The CDR3 DNA sequence: TGTGCTAGCAGCTTAGAGTTGGGACGGTTAGAGACCCAGTACTTC. The chain carries TRBV7-7 and TRBJ2-5, with D possibly called TRBD1 or TRBD2 (5 bases each). Germline CDR1 SSHAT, CDR2 FNYEAQ (reference sequence). The CDR3 runs 15 residues.

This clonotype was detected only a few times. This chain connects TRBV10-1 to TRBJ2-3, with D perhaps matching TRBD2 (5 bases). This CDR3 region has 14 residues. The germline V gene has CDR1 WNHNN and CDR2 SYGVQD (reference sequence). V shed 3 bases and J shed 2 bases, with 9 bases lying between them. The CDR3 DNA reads TGCGCCAGCAGTGAAGTAGCGACCACAGATACGCAGTATTTT. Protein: CASSEVATTDTQYF.

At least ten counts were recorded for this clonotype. The CDR3 loop reads CASSGFMGTGELFF. The DNA of the CDR3 is TGTGCCAGCAGTGGATTTATGGGCACCGGGGAGCTGTTTTTT. The chain combines TRBV6-6 with TRBJ2-2; D uncertain. The CDR3 contains 14 residues. Trimming stripped 5 bases from V and 4 bases from J, with 11 bases between. The germline V gene encodes CDR1 MNHNY and CDR2 SVGAGI (reference sequence).

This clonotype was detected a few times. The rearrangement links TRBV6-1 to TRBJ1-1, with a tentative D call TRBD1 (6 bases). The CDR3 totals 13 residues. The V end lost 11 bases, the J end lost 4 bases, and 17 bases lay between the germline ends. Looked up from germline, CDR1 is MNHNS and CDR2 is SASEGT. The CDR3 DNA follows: TGTGCCGGACAGCAGGGAAGGACCACTGAAGCTTTCTTT. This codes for CAGQQGRTTEAFF.